These 17 T cell receptor beta chains share one sample of origin, sequenced in a study of blood T cells in healthy people across ages (dated by TCRdb to the mid-2010s). Libraries were prepared through 5' RACE. TCRdb records Illumina HiSeq 2500 as the sequencer. A second about 7 to 11 cycle PCR used a sample-barcoded 5' primer and a J-beta primer mix. TCRdb redid the processing of the public reads, applying fastp at Q25 and MiXCR, and retained in-frame beta chains. Here each entry gathers all rows of one CDR3 protein and keeps the most common genes and DNA. In this sample the table shows 730,000 or so distinct CDR3 sequences, 35% to 50% of which occur a single time. 25% to 35% of the sample comes from the top ten. Sequencing input: blood. The receptors were gathered from a man older than 75 in good health.

This clonotype was found a few times. V and J are TRBV6-1 and TRBJ2-7; D unclear. The CDR3 runs 14 residues. The germline V gene has CDR1 MNHNS and CDR2 SASEGT. Trimming pared 8 bases from V and 1 base from J, leaving 15 bases between. Here the CDR3 reads CASVIRQLSYEQYF. DNA of the CDR3: TGTGCCAGCGTCATCCGGCAGCTGTCCTACGAGCAGTACTTC.

The chain employs TRBV20-1 and TRBJ2-3; 7 nucleotides align to TRBD1. The CDR3 extends over 13 amino acids. The trim removed 0 bases at V and 6 bases at J, leaving 3 bases unmatched. From germline, CDR1 is DFQATT and CDR2 SNEGSKA (reference sequence). In DNA form, the CDR3 reads TGCAGTGCTAGAGAAGGGGGCTTGGATACGCAGTATTTT. This sequence encodes CSAREGGLDTQYF.

About this clonotype: This could be a read error, since a much larger clone is one nucleotide away. This chain uses TRBV6-5 with TRBJ2-5, with D tentatively TRBD1 (5 bases). Trimming cost V 5 bases and J 4 bases, with 14 bases left between them. The CDR3 is made up of 14 amino acids. Germline V gene data show CDR1 as MNHEY and CDR2 as SVGAGI. As DNA, the CDR3 is TGTGCCAGCAGTGACTGGCAGGGCCGAGAGACCCAGTACTTC. The encoded protein is CASSDWQGRETQYF.

V and J are TRBV6-5 and TRBJ2-7; D ambiguous. There are 16 residues in the CDR3. CDR1 is MNHEY, CDR2 SVGAGI, per germline. The V end was cut by 3 bases, the J end by 4 bases, with 19 bases between. The CDR3 region has the DNA TGTGCCAGCAGTTATTCCTATCTAGGTGTGTCTTACGAGCAGTACTTC. It yields the protein CASSYSYLGVSYEQYF.

A few counts support this clonotype. The chain links TRBV28 to TRBJ2-3; D is unresolved. The length of the CDR3 is 15 residues. V lost 6 bases to trimming and J lost 6 bases, with 19 bases between them. Germline CDR1 reads MDHEN; CDR2 reads SYDVKM. CDR3 bases: TGTGCCAGCAGAGAGAACCGGGCCCTGCGCGATACGCAGTATTTT. Amino acid sequence: CASRENRALRDTQYF. Complete variable domain (other parts from reference TRBV28 and TRBJ2-3): DVKVTQSSRYLVKRTGEKVFLECVQDMDHENMFWYRQDPGLGLRLIYFSYDVKMKEKGDIPEGYSVSREKKERFSLILESASTNQTSMYLCASRENRALRDTQYFGPGTRLTVL.

This clonotype was picked up a small number of times. The chain employs TRBV7-2 and TRBJ1-5; 7 bases match TRBD1. This CDR3 contains 16 residues. J was trimmed by 2 bases and V by 5 bases; bases with no gene match: 9. Germline loops: CDR1 SGHTA, CDR2 FQGNSA. The DNA of the CDR3 is TGTGCCAGCAGCATGGGACAGACGAGGGGCAATCAGCCCCAGCATTTT. Amino acids: CASSMGQTRGNQPQHF. Full variable domain (remainder filled in from reference TRBV7-2 and TRBJ1-5): GAGVSQSPSNKVTEKGKDVELRCDPISGHTALYWYRQSLGQGLEFLIYFQGNSAPDKSGLPSDRFSAERTGGSVSTLTIQRTQQEDSAVYLCASSMGQTRGNQPQHFGDGTRLSIL.

V usage is TRBV27 and J usage is TRBJ1-5, with 8 positions matching TRBD1. This CDR3 region has 14 residues. V was pared by 6 bases and J by 3 bases, with 4 bases of the junction left unmatched. The germline CDR1 and CDR2 sequences are MNHEY and SMNVEV (reference sequence). This CDR3 is CASRDRVPNQPQHF. Here the CDR3 DNA reads TGTGCCAGCAGGGACAGGGTTCCCAATCAGCCCCAGCATTTT.

This chain joins TRBV5-1 and TRBJ1-1; maybe TRBD1 (5 bases). Germline CDR1 reads SGHRS; CDR2 reads YFSETQ. The length of the CDR3 is 13 residues. Trimming pared 4 bases from V and 6 bases from J, leaving 13 bases between. For the CDR3, the DNA is TGCGCCAGCAGCCCGGGGGGGTACCCTGAAGCTTTCTTT. This gives the protein CASSPGGYPEAFF.

V and J are TRBV14 and TRBJ2-7, with 7 positions matching TRBD1. Trimming took 4 bases from V and 1 from J; bases not matched to a gene: 7. Germline V gene lookup returns CDR1 SGHDN and CDR2 FVKESK. This CDR3 is 15 amino acids long. The CDR3 reads CASSPNRGVSYEQYF. For the CDR3, the DNA is TGTGCCAGCAGCCCTAACAGGGGTGTATCCTACGAGCAGTACTTC. The full variable domain, its missing parts supplied by reference TRBV14 and TRBJ2-7, is EAGVTQFPSHSVIEKGQTVTLRCDPISGHDNLYWYRRVMGKEIKFLLHFVKESKQDESGMPNNRFLAERTGGTYSTLKVQPAELEDSGVYFCASSPNRGVSYEQYFGPGTRLTVT.

This clonotype was picked up one time. At one end, the junction sequence differs from germline, possibly due to a read error. This chain joins TRBV20-1 and TRBJ2-7; TRBD1 aligns across 8 bases. The germline gives CDR1 DFQATT, CDR2 SNEGSKA (reference sequence). This CDR3 comprises 14 residues. CDR3 loop: CSDRRQGHSYEQYF. The CDR3 DNA reads TGCAGTGATAGACGACAGGGGCACTCCTACGAGCAGTACTTC.

The rearrangement uses TRBV6-2 or TRBV6-3 and TRBJ2-5; 9 bases line up with TRBD1. The end of the DNA aligns better with TRBJ2-7, so the J call may be wrong. The CDR3 is 12 amino acids. CDR1 and CDR2 (germline): MNHEY, SVGEGT. The CDR3 DNA reads TGTGCCACCGGGGACAGGGCCTACGAGCAGTACTTC. This sequence encodes CATGDRAYEQYF.

The CDR3 loop reads CSANAGGYGYTF. The CDR3 nucleotides read TGCAGTGCTAACGCCGGGGGTTATGGCTACACCTTC. The chain links TRBV20-1 to TRBJ1-2, with D tentatively TRBD1 (5 bases). The germline CDR1 and CDR2 sequences are DFQATT and SNEGSKA (reference sequence). V shed 4 bases and J shed 5 bases, with 11 bases lying between them. CDR3 size: 12 residues.

The CDR3 region is CASSSTGVFLRGYTF. The CDR3 DNA sequence: TGTGCCAGCAGCTCCACAGGGGTTTTCTTGAGGGGCTACACCTTC. This chain uses TRBV7-2 with TRBJ1-2; 7 bases agree with TRBD1. CDR3 length equals 15 residues. Germline V gene sequence: CDR1 SGHTA, CDR2 FQGNSA. J lost 8 bases, V lost 4 bases, and 13 bases had no gene match.

This clonotype was seen only a few times. The chain employs TRBV9 and TRBJ2-3, with 11 bases that match TRBD2. Germline V gene lookup returns CDR1 SGDLS and CDR2 YYNGEE. This CDR3 spans 18 amino acids. Trimming cost V 0 bases and J 0 bases; bases outside gene matches: 6. The CDR3 DNA reads as TGTGCCAGCAGCGTAGCCGGGCTAGCGGGAGGAAGCACAGATACGCAGTATTTT. It codes for CASSVAGLAGGSTDTQYF.

This chain connects TRBV29-1 to TRBJ2-7, with D perhaps TRBD2 (6 bases). Trimming removed 5 bases from V and 7 bases from J, with 18 bases in between. Looked up from germline, CDR1 is SQVTM and CDR2 is ANQGSEA. The CDR3 totals 13 residues. CDR3 coding DNA: TGCAGCGTTTCGACCGGGACTCCGAATGAGCAGTACTTC. It encodes CSVSTGTPNEQYF.

This sequence joins TRBV6-1 and TRBJ1-5, with D possibly TRBD1 on 5 matching bases. Germline V CDR1 and CDR2: MNHNS, SASEGT. V was pared by 4 bases and J by 4 bases, with 11 bases between. This CDR3 is 14 amino acids long. CDR3 loop: CASSAGLKNQPQHF. The CDR3 DNA reads as TGTGCCAGCAGTGCGGGACTAAAGAATCAGCCCCAGCATTTT.

The V and J genes are TRBV6-5 and TRBJ2-5; D ambiguous. This CDR3 contains 13 residues. The V gene's germline CDR1 is MNHEY and CDR2 SVGAGI. Trimming left V 10 bases short and J 0 bases short, with 12 bases between. The CDR3 DNA reads as TGTGCCACCCACCGGCATAACCAAGAGACCCAGTACTTC. Its translation: CATHRHNQETQYF.